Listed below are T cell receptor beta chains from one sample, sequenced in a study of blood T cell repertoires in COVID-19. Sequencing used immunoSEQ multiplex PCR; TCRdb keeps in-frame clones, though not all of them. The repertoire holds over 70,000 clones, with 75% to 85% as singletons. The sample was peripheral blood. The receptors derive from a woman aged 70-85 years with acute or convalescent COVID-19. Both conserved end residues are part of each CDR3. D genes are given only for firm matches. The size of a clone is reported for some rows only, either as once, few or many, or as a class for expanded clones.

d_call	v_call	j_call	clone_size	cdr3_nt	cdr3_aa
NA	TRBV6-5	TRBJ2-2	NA	TGTGCCAGCAGGAGCACGGGGAACACCGGGGAGCTGTTTTTT	CASRSTGNTGELFF
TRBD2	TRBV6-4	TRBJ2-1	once	TGTGCCAGCAGTGGGACTAGCGCTGGCTACAATGAGCAGTTCTTC	CASSGTSAGYNEQFF
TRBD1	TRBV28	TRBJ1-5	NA	TGTGCCAGCAGTCCCCCCCCGGACAGGGGCAAGCCCCAGCATTTT	CASSPPPDRGKPQHF
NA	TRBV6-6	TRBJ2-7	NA	TGTGCCAGCAGTTACTACAGTTCCTACGAGCAGTACTTC	CASSYYSSYEQYF
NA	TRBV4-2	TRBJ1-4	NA	TGTGCCAGCAGCCAGGAGGTGGGAGCCACTACCACGCAAAAACTGTTTTTT	CASSQEVGATTTQKLFF
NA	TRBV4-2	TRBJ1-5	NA	TGTGCCAGCAGCCAGGACAAACAGAAACTGTCTTTT	CASSQDKQKLSF
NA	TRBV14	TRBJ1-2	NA	TGTGCCAGCAGCCAAGATCTCGGGGGGCTTGGCTACACCTTC	CASSQDLGGLGYTF
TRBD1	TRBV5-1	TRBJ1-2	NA	TGCGCCAGCAGCTTGGCGGAAGGGGGCGCATCAACGGTGGCCTATGGCTACACCTTC	CASSLAEGGASTVAYGYTF
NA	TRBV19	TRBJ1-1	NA	TGTGCCAGCCGACAGCGAGGGGGCACTGAAGCTTTCTTT	CASRQRGGTEAFF
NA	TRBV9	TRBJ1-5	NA	TGTGCCAGCAGCGTAGACGGGGGGGGCCAGCCCCAGCATTTT	CASSVDGGGQPQHF
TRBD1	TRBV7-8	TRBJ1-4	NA	TGTGCCAGCAGCCTCGACAGGGTCGGTGAAAAACTGTTTTTT	CASSLDRVGEKLFF
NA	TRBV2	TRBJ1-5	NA	TGTGCCAGCAGTGAGAGATCCCTCCAATATCAGCCCCAGCATTTT	CASSERSLQYQPQHF
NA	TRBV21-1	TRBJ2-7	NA	TGTGCCAGCAGCAAAATGATGGGACAGGGGGCCACCAAGTCCTACGAGCAGTACTTC	CASSKMMGQGATKSYEQYF
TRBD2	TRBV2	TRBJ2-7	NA	TGTGCCAGCAGTGGGGGACTATATTTCTACGAGCAGTACTTC	CASSGGLYFYEQYF
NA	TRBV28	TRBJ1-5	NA	TGTGCCAGCAGTTTCGGAGGGAGCAATCAGCCCCAGCATTTT	CASSFGGSNQPQHF
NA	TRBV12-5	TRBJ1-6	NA	TGTGCTAGTGGTTCGGACGTCGAGAAGGCAGGGCCCGTATATAATTCACCCCTCCACTTT	CASGSDVEKAGPVYNSPLHF
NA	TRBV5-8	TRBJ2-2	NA	TGTGCCAGCAGAAACCGACAGGCCGGCACCGGGGAGCTGTTTTTT	CASRNRQAGTGELFF
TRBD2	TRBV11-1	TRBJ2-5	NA	TGTGCCAGCAGCTTAGGGCCCCTAGCGGGGCAAGAGACCCAGTACTTC	CASSLGPLAGQETQYF
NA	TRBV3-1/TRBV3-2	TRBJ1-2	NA	TGTGCCAGCAGCCAGGCCTACCGGAGGTCTACTGGTGGCTACACCTTC	CASSQAYRRSTGGYTF
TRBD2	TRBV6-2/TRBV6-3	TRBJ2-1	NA	TGTGCCAGCAGTTACTCAACCGGACTAGCTAGCAATGAGCAGTTCTTC	CASSYSTGLASNEQFF
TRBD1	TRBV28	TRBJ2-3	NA	TGTGCCAGCAGCCGGGACAGGGCAACAGATACGCAGTATTTT	CASSRDRATDTQYF
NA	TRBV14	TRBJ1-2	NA	TGTGCCAGCAGCCAAGGGAGGGGCTATGGCTACACCTTC	CASSQGRGYGYTF
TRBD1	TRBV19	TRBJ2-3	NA	TGTGCCAGTGGACAGGCCGGGACAGATACGCAGTATTTT	CASGQAGTDTQYF
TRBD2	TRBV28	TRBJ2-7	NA	TGTGCCAGCAGTTTTCGGGGCCGCGATAGCGGGAGGACCTACGAGCAGTACTTC	CASSFRGRDSGRTYEQYF
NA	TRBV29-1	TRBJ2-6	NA	TGCAGCGTTGCGTCCTCTAGGGCCAACGTCCTGACTTTC	CSVASSRANVLTF
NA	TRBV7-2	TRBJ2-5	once	TGTGCCAGCAGCTTAGCGGGGGGGCCGGAGACCCAGTACTTC	CASSLAGGPETQYF
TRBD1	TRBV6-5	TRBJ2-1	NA	TGTGCCACCAGGGACAGGGTTGGACTGGACAATGAGCAGTTCTTC	CATRDRVGLDNEQFF
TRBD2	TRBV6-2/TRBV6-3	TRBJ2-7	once	TGTGCCAGCAGTCGCGGGGGGGGATCAGGCTACGAGCAGTACTTC	CASSRGGGSGYEQYF
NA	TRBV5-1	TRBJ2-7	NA	TGCGCCAGCAGCTCTGGGGCGGATAGCTCCTACGAGCAGTACTTC	CASSSGADSSYEQYF
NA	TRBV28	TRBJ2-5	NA	TGTGCCAGCAGAGGAACGGTGGACAGTCGGTACTTC	CASRGTVDSRYF
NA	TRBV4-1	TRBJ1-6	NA	TGCGCCAGCAGCCAAGATGACAGAATTCAACCCCTCCACTTT	CASSQDDRIQPLHF
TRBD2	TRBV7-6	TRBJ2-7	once	TGTGCCAGCAGCCAGTTGGGGAGCGGGAGCAGCGAGCAGTACTTC	CASSQLGSGSSEQYF
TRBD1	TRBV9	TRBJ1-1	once	TGTGCCAGCAGCCCAAGATGGACAGGGAAGGCTGAAGCTTTCTTT	CASSPRWTGKAEAFF
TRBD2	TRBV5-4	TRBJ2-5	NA	TGTGCCAGCAGCTCCATAGCGGGAGGCGAGGAGACCCAGTACTTC	CASSSIAGGEETQYF
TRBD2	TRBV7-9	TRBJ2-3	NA	TGTGCCAGCAGCTTCGATCTAGCGGGCAAGGATACGCAGTATTTT	CASSFDLAGKDTQYF
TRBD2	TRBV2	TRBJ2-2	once	TGTGCCAGCAGTTCCCTAGCGGGAGTCTTTGACGGGGAGCTGTTTTTT	CASSSLAGVFDGELFF
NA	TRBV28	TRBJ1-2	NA	TGTGCCAGCAGTGGGCGGGTAGGCTATGGCTACACCTTC	CASSGRVGYGYTF
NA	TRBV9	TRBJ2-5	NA	TGTGCCAGCAGCGTAGCTTTGTCAGTCCAAGAGACCCAGTACTTC	CASSVALSVQETQYF
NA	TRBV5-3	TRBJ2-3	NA	TGTGCCAGAAGTAGCCCAGATACGCAGTATTTT	CARSSPDTQYF
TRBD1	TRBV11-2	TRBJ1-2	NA	TGTGCCAGCAGCACCCCCGGGACAGGGGCCGTCGTTTATGGCTACACCTTC	CASSTPGTGAVVYGYTF
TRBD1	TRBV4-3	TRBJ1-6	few	TGCGCCAGCAGCCAAGATGTTAGGGGGACAGCGGGCGGGAATTCACCCCTCCACTTT	CASSQDVRGTAGGNSPLHF
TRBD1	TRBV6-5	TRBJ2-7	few	TGTGCCAGCAGTAGCGACAGGGGCTACGAGCAGTACTTC	CASSSDRGYEQYF
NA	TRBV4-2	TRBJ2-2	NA	TGTGCCAGCAGCCCGGGACAGGGTGCGGCGGGAGGCACCGGGGAGCTGTTTTTT	CASSPGQGAAGGTGELFF
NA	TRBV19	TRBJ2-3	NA	TGTGCCAGTAGTATACTCCGGAGCCCCCTGGGCACAGATACGCAGTATTTT	CASSILRSPLGTDTQYF
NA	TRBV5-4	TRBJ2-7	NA	TGTGCCAGCAGCTTGGCCGGGGTATCTCTCGAGCAGTACTTC	CASSLAGVSLEQYF
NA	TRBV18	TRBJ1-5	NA	TGTGCCAGCTCGCCGCGACAGATCCAGCCCCAGCATTTT	CASSPRQIQPQHF
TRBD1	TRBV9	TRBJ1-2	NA	TGTGCCAGCAGCGTATTGGGACAGGGGGACTATGGCTACACCTTC	CASSVLGQGDYGYTF
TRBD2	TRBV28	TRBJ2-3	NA	TGTGCCAGCAGTTATAGCGGGGGGGCCACAGATACGCAGTATTTT	CASSYSGGATDTQYF
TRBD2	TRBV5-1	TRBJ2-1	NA	TGCGCCAGCAGCCTCAGTCTAGCGGTGCCCAACAATGAGCAGTTCTTC	CASSLSLAVPNNEQFF
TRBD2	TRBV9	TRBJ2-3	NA	TGTGCCAGCAGTACCCCCCGGGGGAGGGGTATCACAGATACGCAGTATTTT	CASSTPRGRGITDTQYF
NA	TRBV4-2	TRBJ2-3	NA	TGTGCCAGCAGCCAAGACCCCGGTGCGGGTGGAATAGATACGCAGTATTTT	CASSQDPGAGGIDTQYF
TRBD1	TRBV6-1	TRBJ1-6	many	TGTGCCAGCAGTGAAGACCGGGACAGCTATAATTCACCCCTCCACTTT	CASSEDRDSYNSPLHF